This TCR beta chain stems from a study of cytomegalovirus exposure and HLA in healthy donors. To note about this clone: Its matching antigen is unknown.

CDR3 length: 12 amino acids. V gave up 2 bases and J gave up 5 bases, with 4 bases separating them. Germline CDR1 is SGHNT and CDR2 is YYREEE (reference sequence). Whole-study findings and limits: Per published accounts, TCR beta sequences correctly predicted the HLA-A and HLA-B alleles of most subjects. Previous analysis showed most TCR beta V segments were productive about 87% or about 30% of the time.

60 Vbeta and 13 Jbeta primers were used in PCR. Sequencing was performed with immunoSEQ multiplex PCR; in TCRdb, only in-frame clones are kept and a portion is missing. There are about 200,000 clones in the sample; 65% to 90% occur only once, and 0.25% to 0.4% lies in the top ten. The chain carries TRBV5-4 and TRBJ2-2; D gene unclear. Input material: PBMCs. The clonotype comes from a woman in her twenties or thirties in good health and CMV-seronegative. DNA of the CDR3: TGTGCCAGCAGCTTACAAACCGGGGAGCTGTTTTTT. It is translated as CASSLQTGELFF.